This record looks at one T cell receptor (beta chain) sequence and its context. The table came from immunoSEQ multiplex PCR; TCRdb's copy has only in-frame clones and leaves some out. Among approximately 70,000 clones listed, roughly 92% were seen once. These data belong to a study of PD-1 blockade in classical Hodgkin lymphoma. Indicated time point: newly diagnosed, previously untreated cHL patient sample. The CDR3 is 13 amino acids. Trimming cost V 6 bases and J 3 bases, with 12 bases left between them. CDR1 SGHNT and CDR2 YYREEE come from the germline V gene (reference sequence). The TCR sequence derives from a human donor with classical Hodgkin lymphoma. The V call is TRBV5-4, the J call TRBJ1-2; a weak D match, TRBD1 (5 bases). The sequencing input was peripheral blood mononuclear cells (PBMCs). The CDR3 region is CASNRGGDYGYTF. CDR3 coding DNA: TGTGCCAGCAACCGGGGGGGTGACTATGGCTACACCTTC.